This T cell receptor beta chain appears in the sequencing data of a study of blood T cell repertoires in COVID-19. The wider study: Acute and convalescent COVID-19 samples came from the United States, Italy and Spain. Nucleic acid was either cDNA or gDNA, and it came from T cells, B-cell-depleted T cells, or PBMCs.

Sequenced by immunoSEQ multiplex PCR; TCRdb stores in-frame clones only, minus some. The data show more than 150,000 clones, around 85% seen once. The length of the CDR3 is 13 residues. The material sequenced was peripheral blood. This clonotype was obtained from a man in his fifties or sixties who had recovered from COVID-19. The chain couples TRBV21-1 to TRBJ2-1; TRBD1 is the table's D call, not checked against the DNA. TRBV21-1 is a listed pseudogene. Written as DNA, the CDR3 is TGTGCCAGCAGCACCTTACAGAACAATGAGCAGTTCTTC. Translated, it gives CASSTLQNNEQFF.